This paragraph covers one T cell receptor (beta chain) sequence. Germline V CDR1 and CDR2: LGHNA, YNFKEQ. The CDR3 runs 12 residues. The V end lost 5 bases, the J end lost 3 bases, and 7 bases lay between the germline ends. The data stem from a study of blood T cell repertoires in COVID-19. Study background: The cDNA or gDNA used as material had been derived from T cells, B-cell-depleted T cells, or PBMCs.

Using immunoSEQ multiplex PCR, the repertoire was profiled, and TCRdb retains in-frame clones only, with some absent. The sample consists of more than 150,000 clones, roughly four fifths of them appearing once. The receptor was derived from a woman at least 80 years old with COVID-19, enrolled during active disease. The sequenced material came from peripheral blood. The rearrangement links TRBV4-2 to TRBJ1-2; possibly TRBD1 for D (6 bases). CDR3 sequence (DNA): TGTGCCAGCAGCGGACAGTACTATGGCTACACCTTC. Translated: CASSGQYYGYTF.